A single sample is the source of the 23 T cell receptor beta chains below, sequenced in a study of early T cells in non-severe SARS-CoV-2 infection. TCRdb fed the 5' RACE reads into MiXCR, producing one record per CDR3 protein. Among roughly 23,000 distinct CDR3 sequences listed, approximately 5.4% were seen once. This specimen was whole blood, taken at baseline. The receptors stem from an adult who was a healthcare worker with PCR-confirmed SARS-CoV-2 infection or an uninfected control (not recorded which).

The chain is built from TRBV19 and TRBJ1-2; 9 positions agree with TRBD1. The germline V gene has CDR1 LNHDA and CDR2 SQIVND (reference sequence). CDR3 length: 15 amino acids. V lost 3 bases to trimming and J lost 3 bases; unmatched junction nucleotides: 5. The CDR3 DNA follows: TGTGCCAGTAGTATGCGGGACAGGGTTCACTATGGCTACACCTTC. It translates to CASSMRDRVHYGYTF.

This clonotype is classed as medium-sized. V gene TRBV2 combines with J gene TRBJ2-1; D unclear. This CDR3 has 11 residues. Trimming removed 5 bases from V and 10 bases from J, with 9 bases in between. Germline-derived CDR1 and CDR2 are SNHLY and FYNNEI. The CDR3, as DNA: TGTGCCAGCAGTCAAGTAGACGAGCAGTTCTTC. Translated: CASSQVDEQFF.

In this sample, this clonotype turned up many times. The chain couples TRBV2 to TRBJ2-5, with 9 bases fitting TRBD1. In germline, CDR1 is SNHLY, CDR2 FYNNEI. This CDR3 is built from 15 residues. The junction had 10 bases not matched to a gene; V was cut back by 6 bases and J by 5 bases. CDR3 nucleotides: TGTGCCAGCAGCGCTTGGACAGGGGCCCCGGAGACCCAGTACTTC. Its protein is CASSAWTGAPETQYF.

The chain couples TRBV19 to TRBJ1-2; 9 nucleotides agree with TRBD1. Germline CDR1 LNHDA, CDR2 SQIVND (reference sequence). This CDR3 has 14 amino acids. V was clipped by 5 bases and J by 3 bases; unmatched bases: 4. In nucleotides, the CDR3 is TGTGCCAGTAGTCCCCGGGACAGGGACTATGGCTACACCTTC. Amino acid sequence: CASSPRDRDYGYTF.

This clonotype occurred a few times. The chain couples TRBV7-2 to TRBJ1-3, with 9 nucleotides matching TRBD1. J was trimmed by 2 bases and V by 5 bases; bases with no gene match: 7. CDR1 and CDR2 from the germline V gene are SGHTA and FQGNSA. CDR3 length: 16 residues. The CDR3 nucleotides are TGTGCCAGCAGCCCGAGGGACAGGGCCACTGGAAACACCATATATTTT. Translated: CASSPRDRATGNTIYF.

This clonotype appeared many times. The CDR3 DNA is TGTGCCAGCAGAGAGACAGCCTACGAGCAGTACTTC. Encoded protein: CASRETAYEQYF. V and J are TRBV2 and TRBJ2-7; tentative D call: TRBD1 (5 bases). The CDR3 runs to 12 residues. Germline V CDR1 and CDR2: SNHLY, FYNNEI. Trimming cost V 6 bases and J 2 bases, with 8 bases left between them.

This clonotype has at least ten counts. The genes are TRBV18 and TRBJ1-1, with D possibly being TRBD1 (6 bases). Germline CDR1 and CDR2: KGHSH and LQKENI. V gave up 1 base and J gave up 2 bases, with 8 bases separating them. CDR3 size: 14 residues. CDR3 loop: CASSPQQGNTEAFF. CDR3 nucleotide sequence: TGTGCCAGCTCACCACAACAGGGTAACACTGAAGCTTTCTTT.

This chain joins TRBV13 and TRBJ1-6, with a weak D call TRBD1 (6 bases). This CDR3 has 14 residues. V was clipped by 6 bases and J by 10 bases, with 16 bases between them. Germline assignment: CDR1 PRHDT and CDR2 FYEKMQ (reference sequence). The CDR3, as DNA: TGTGCCAGCAGGGAAAGAGGGGGGCAATCACCCCTCCACTTT. Encoded protein: CASRERGGQSPLHF.

The CDR3 is CASSQALTSPGELFF. As DNA, the CDR3 is TGCGCCAGCAGCCAAGCTTTGACTAGCCCCGGGGAGCTGTTTTTT. The chain recombines TRBV4-3 with TRBJ2-2, with 7 bases aligning to TRBD2. V trimming: 1 base; J trimming: 6 bases; junction bases outside the gene matches: 5. Germline assignment: CDR1 LGHNA and CDR2 YSLEER. CDR3 size: 15 residues.

This clonotype came up many times. V gene TRBV7-2 combines with J gene TRBJ2-3, with D hard to call. The CDR3 totals 15 residues. The V gene lost 5 bases and the J gene lost 2 bases, with 14 bases spanning the gap. In germline, CDR1 is SGHTA, CDR2 FQGNSA. CDR3 sequence: CASSPTVPFTDTQYF. DNA for the CDR3: TGTGCCAGCAGCCCGACGGTCCCCTTCACAGATACGCAGTATTTT.

This clonotype occurred many times. The chain has TRBV6-5 and TRBJ2-5; TRBD1 agrees at 11 bases. The CDR3 is 15 residues long. CDR1 and CDR2 (germline): MNHEY, SVGAGI. V was clipped by 6 bases and J by 9 bases; unmatched bases: 12. The chain's CDR3 is CASRIRDRGELSQYF. The DNA for the CDR3 is TGTGCCAGCAGAATCCGGGACAGGGGGGAATTGTCCCAGTACTTC.

A few counts support this clonotype. This chain links TRBV20-1 with TRBJ1-2; 7 bases align to TRBD1. The CDR3 sequence is 12 residues long. The V and J ends lost 3 bases and 3 bases, in that order; junction bases with no gene match: 1. The germline V gene encodes CDR1 DFQATT and CDR2 SNEGSKA (reference sequence). The CDR3 loop is CSASGTDYGYTF. For the CDR3, the DNA is TGCAGTGCTAGCGGGACAGACTATGGCTACACCTTC.

This chain joins TRBV2 and TRBJ2-3, with D perhaps TRBD1 (5 bases). The CDR3 covers 14 residues. Germline V gene data show CDR1 as SNHLY and CDR2 as FYNNEI. Trimming took off 1 base at V and 3 bases at J, with 8 bases between the two ends. The DNA for the CDR3 is TGTGCCAGCAGTGAAGGGGGCGCGACAGATACGCAGTATTTT. It encodes CASSEGGATDTQYF.

The chain has TRBV20-1 and TRBJ2-3, with 7 bases fitting TRBD1. This CDR3 contains 14 residues. Germline values: CDR1 DFQATT, CDR2 SNEGSKA (reference sequence). The ends lost 4 bases at V and 4 bases at J; junction bases unmatched: 8. This CDR3 is CSAKETGAADTQYF. The DNA for the CDR3 is TGCAGTGCTAAAGAAACAGGGGCCGCAGATACGCAGTATTTT.

Ten or more counts support this clonotype. The rearrangement joins TRBV7-3 to TRBJ2-3, with D possibly TRBD1 on 6 matching bases. The CDR3 extends over 14 amino acids. The V end was cut by 5 bases, the J end by 2 bases, with 11 bases between. Germline-derived CDR1 and CDR2 are SGHTA and FQGTGA. CDR3 bases: TGTGCCAGCAGCATCGGACAGTTCACAGATACGCAGTATTTT. It yields the protein CASSIGQFTDTQYF.

This clonotype is deemed medium-sized. The J gene is TRBJ2-1, the V gene TRBV19; D remains ambiguous. The V end lost 3 bases, the J end lost 8 bases, and 8 bases lay between the germline ends. Per germline, CDR1 LNHDA and CDR2 SQIVND (reference sequence). The CDR3 covers 12 residues. The CDR3 sequence is CASSMERYEQFF. Here the CDR3 DNA reads TGTGCCAGTAGTATGGAGCGCTATGAGCAGTTCTTC.

This clonotype has only a few counts. The chain carries TRBV7-3 and TRBJ2-1, with 7 bases identical to TRBD1. Germline CDR1 SGHTA, CDR2 FQGTGA. This CDR3 is 12 amino acids long. The trim removed 5 bases at V and 8 bases at J, leaving 3 bases unmatched. The DNA of the CDR3 is TGTGCCAGCAGCCGACAGGGAGATGAGCAGTTCTTC. Its protein product is CASSRQGDEQFF.

This clonotype was counted ten times or more. The J gene is TRBJ1-5, the V gene TRBV7-2; D gene ambiguous. The CDR3 totals 13 residues. Trimming left V 5 bases short and J 6 bases short, with 11 bases between. Germline values: CDR1 SGHTA, CDR2 FQGNSA. The CDR3 DNA reads TGTGCCAGCAGCCCGAGGACCGGTCAGCCCCAGCATTTT. It encodes CASSPRTGQPQHF.

Within the sample, this clonotype is medium-sized. The rearrangement uses TRBV7-8 and TRBJ2-1, with TRBD1 identical over 8 bases. The V gene's germline CDR1 is SGHVS and CDR2 FQNEAQ. The CDR3 runs to 18 residues. J gave up 7 bases and V 1 base, and 15 bases lay outside the gene matches. Written as DNA, the CDR3 is TGTGCCAGCAGCTTAGTATTGAGCGCAGGGGGCATCTTGAATGAGCAGTTCTTC. It codes for CASSLVLSAGGILNEQFF.

This clonotype was recorded at least ten times. The rearrangement uses TRBV7-6 and TRBJ2-1; 12 nucleotides agree with TRBD2. The CDR3 contains 16 residues. Unmatched junction bases numbered 6, after V lost 5 bases and J lost 4 bases. Germline values: CDR1 SGHVS, CDR2 FNYEAQ. This CDR3 is CASSPRTSGIYNEQFF. In DNA, the CDR3 is TGTGCCAGCAGCCCGCGGACTAGCGGGATTTACAATGAGCAGTTCTTC.

By its share, this clonotype is medium-sized. The V gene is TRBV29-1, the J gene TRBJ2-5, with D perhaps TRBD2 (6 bases). CDR1 is SQVTM, CDR2 ANQGSEA, per germline. V lost 6 bases and J lost 2, with 16 bases in between. The length of the CDR3 is 14 residues. CDR3 sequence reads: CSVTGLAVQETQYF. In nucleotides, the CDR3 is TGCAGCGTGACGGGACTCGCGGTACAAGAGACCCAGTACTTC.

This chain connects TRBV7-6 to TRBJ2-1; D gene unclear. V lost 5 bases to trimming and J lost 6 bases, with 17 bases between them. This CDR3 is built from 15 residues. Germline CDR1 and CDR2: SGHVS and FNYEAQ. The CDR3 is CASSLGPPPGNEQFF. DNA for the CDR3: TGTGCCAGCAGCCTCGGACCACCTCCGGGCAATGAGCAGTTCTTC. The full variable domain, with the rest looked up from reference TRBV7-6 and TRBJ2-1, is GAGVSQSPRYKVTKRGQDVALRCDPISGHVSLYWYRQALGQGPEFLTYFNYEAQQDKSGLPNDRFSAERPEGSISTLTIQRTEQRDSAMYRCASSLGPPPGNEQFFGPGTRLTVL.

This clonotype has at least ten counts. The genes are TRBV19 and TRBJ2-2; D may be TRBD2 (7 bases). V dropped 1 base and J dropped 4 bases, with 13 bases sitting between them. CDR1 is LNHDA, CDR2 SQIVND, per germline (reference sequence). The CDR3 runs 16 residues. CDR3 loop: CASSIVRGAFTGELFF. The DNA of the CDR3 is TGTGCCAGTAGTATAGTCCGGGGGGCTTTCACCGGGGAGCTGTTTTTT.